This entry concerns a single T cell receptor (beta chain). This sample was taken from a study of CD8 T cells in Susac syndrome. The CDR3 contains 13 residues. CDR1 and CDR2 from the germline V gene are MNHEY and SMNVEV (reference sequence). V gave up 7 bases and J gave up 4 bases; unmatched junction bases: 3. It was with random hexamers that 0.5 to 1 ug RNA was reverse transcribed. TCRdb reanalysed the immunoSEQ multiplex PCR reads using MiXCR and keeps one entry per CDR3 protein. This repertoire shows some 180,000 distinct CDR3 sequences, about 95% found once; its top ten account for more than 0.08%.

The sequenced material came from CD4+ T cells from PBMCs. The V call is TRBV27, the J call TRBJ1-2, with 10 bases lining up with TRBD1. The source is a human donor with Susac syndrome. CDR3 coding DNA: TGTGCCAGCATGACAGGGGGCGGCTATGGCTACACCTTC. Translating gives CASMTGGGYGYTF.